A selection of T cell receptor beta chains follows, all from one sample in a study of identical twins. TCRdb reprocessed the 5' RACE reads via MiXCR and lists one record per CDR3 protein. The sample consists of 230,000 or so distinct CDR3 sequences, roughly 8% of them appearing once. These same data were also listed under a study on yellow fever vaccine responses in identical twins.

The sample comprised CD8+ T cells sorted from blood. The receptors were gathered from a woman younger than 35 in good health. The conserved cysteine and the conserved F or W are not part of the CDR3 here.

TRBV7-9,ASSLGADNFYTDTQY
TRBV28,ASSLSLAELKYEQY
TRBV5-1,ASSFFGQDIYEQY
TRBV19,ASSMYIGRSTDTQY
TRBV7-9,ASSSPETADNEKLF
TRBV4-1,ASSVLAGDPYEQY
TRBV15,ATSRGPSGRDEQF
TRBV29-1,SVEDGHSYNEQF
TRBV30,AWSADRGHTF
TRBV20-1,SAHDYTEAF
TRBV12-3/TRBV12-4,ASSWGLSYNEQF
TRBV4-3,ASTPRVQLNTDTQY
TRBV6-2/TRBV6-3,ASSYIGPYEQY
TRBV21-1,ASSNPDREGSNSPLH
TRBV7-2,ASSSLPRDEQY
TRBV27,ASSPWSTGELF
TRBV12-3/TRBV12-4,ASDQGMNTEAF
TRBV5-1,ASSLVGSDHEQY
TRBV10-2,ASSETSGGNEQF
TRBV7-8,ASSTSNEQF
TRBV28,ASSFRANPETQY
TRBV11-3,ASSAPPNNIQY
TRBV5-6,ASGPALAGSTQY
TRBV6-1,ASTQTREGGSPYEQY
TRBV4-3,ASSQDWGDGNTEAF
TRBV5-1,ASSDRAVPYEQY
TRBV7-9,ASSFLDTPGYEQY
TRBV7-8,ASSLEAGQDTGELF
TRBV7-3,ASSLSPEGGYT
TRBV28,ASSLSDYTEAF
TRBV5-5,ASSHTESYEQY
TRBV28,ASSFWGPNFYEQY
TRBV27,ASSFTGFSYEQY
TRBV7-9,ASSLTGFGANVLT
TRBV4-1,ASSQTGGLYEQY
TRBV4-1,ASSQRQIENIQY
TRBV29-1,SVELGRVEPYEQY
TRBV7-9,ASELPGYNEQF
TRBV4-2,ASSQGTAGEQY
TRBV6-2/TRBV6-3,ASSYQTGLSTYEQY
TRBV7-9,ASSLKGQGLYGYT
TRBV5-6,ASSQQTSGKNEQF
TRBV20-1,SASLLETGAYEQY
TRBV13,ASSLRVGQYNEQF
TRBV7-2,ASSLPGTNYNEQF
TRBV5-1,ASSLRGQGSHEQY
TRBV4-2,ASSPLGTDNEQF
TRBV5-5,ASSLATGSSYEQY
TRBV11-1,ASSWGLAGAYNEQF
TRBV7-2,ASSERTSGIYEQY
TRBV29-1,SVEGKGPSYEQY
TRBV5-6,ASSPGRRSYEQY
TRBV12-3/TRBV12-4,ASSSLGPAQETQY
TRBV20-1,SARDLLAGGRGTDTQY
TRBV7-2,ASSPGGSPEAF
TRBV9,ATGDSQY
TRBV27,ASSFVAGGLNEQF
TRBV7-8,ASSSPGRDYNEQF
TRBV3-1,ASSAPGQGFYEQY
TRBV10-3,AISATSVHEQF